The present T cell receptor (beta chain) was sequenced within a study of blood T cell repertoires in COVID-19 (dated by TCRdb to about 2020). In terms of the full investigation: Samples covering the acute and convalescent phases of COVID-19 were provided by collaborators in the United States, Italy and Spain. The material from the prospective study consisted of cDNA or gDNA derived from T cells, B-cell-depleted T cells, or PBMCs. Subjects who had been exposed to COVID-19, were actively infected with it, or had recovered from it provided the deeply sampled blood TCRbeta repertoires that made up the dataset. The repertoires were released in a freely available public database meant as a resource for research on the immune response to SARS-CoV-2. Samples came from the ongoing ImmuneRACE study (first 160 participants) plus 1,254 subjects from 6 global collaborators. The sample metadata nearly always contained a de-identified subject ID, COVID-19 status, age in years and sex. Where available, HLA class I and class II types were obtained from metadata supplied by the sample provider rather than from assay-based typing. Study-level results and caveats: The quantity of clinical and demographic metadata differed by source and by participant and was supplied without curation.

TCRbeta CDR3 regions were amplified from genomic DNA using the immunoSEQ Assay, a bias-controlled multiplex PCR. The authors processed their data as follows. Nucleated cell counts per sample were estimated from amplification of reference gene primers within the assay. Sequence reads were collapsed and filtered to measure the absolute abundance of every unique TCRbeta CDR3 rearrangement. For each sample, productive Simpson clonality was calculated as the square root of Simpson's diversity index across productive rearrangements. The source is immuneACCESS, and TCRdb retained only in-frame sequences with V and J called. Part of the clones is not carried over; for the studies checked, unresolved V genes explain less than half of this, and the remainder is unexplained. V and J calls plus clone size are reproduced from that table; the DNA served to infer D and trimming. The sample profile shows 70,000 to 80,000 clones; approximately 89% of them were found once. The ten largest clones add up to roughly 6.1% of the sample.

The collaborating institutions used their own protocols to collect whole blood in K2EDTA tubes. Collaborator samples were shipped for TCRbeta analysis as frozen whole blood, isolated PBMCs, or DNA extracted from either sample type. V is cut back by 3 bases and J by 1 base, with 5 bases in the junction unmatched. Reading from cysteine to phenylalanine, the CDR3 counts 15 amino acids. Only the CDR3 DNA stays, 45 bases, in frame from base 1. Reading the germline V gene gives CDR1 SGDLS and CDR2 YYNGEE. Comment on this clone: Its cognate antigen has yet to be identified. Nothing much larger sits one base from this clone, and base qualities are not available.

The source material was peripheral blood. Rearrangement joined TRBV9 to TRBJ1-1; 8 bases in between match TRBD1. This receptor was obtained from a human donor in a cohort sampled during active COVID-19. The CDR3 is CASSATGEWNTEAFF. The bases read TGTGCCAGCAGCGCGACAGGGGAATGGAACACTGAAGCTTTCTTT.